This TCR beta chain was sequenced during a study of CD8+ T cells in alopecia areata. On the study more broadly: The drug, oral tofacitinib, was given to treated patients at 5 to 10 mg twice daily.

Once RNA had been extracted, it was reverse transcribed into cDNA to act as the sequencing template. Produced via immunoSEQ multiplex PCR; TCRdb's table is partial and in-frame only. The sample lists roughly 180,000 clones; 60% were seen once. Treatment of the sample: oral pan-JAK inhibitor, 5-10 mg twice daily. This CDR3 has 15 residues. Germline lookup yields CDR1 LNHDA and CDR2 SQIVND (reference sequence). V was cut by 5 bases and J by 4 bases, with 15 bases left in between. The starting material was CD4+ T cells sorted from blood, obtained at week 4, from a patient treated with tofacitinib. The sequence was obtained from a human donor with alopecia areata. This sequence joins TRBV19 and TRBJ2-1; no clear D. The CDR3 DNA reads as TGTGCCAGTAGTTCCGGCCGCGCACGTTACAATGAGCAGTTCTTC. Its protein is CASSSGRARYNEQFF.